This TCR beta chain was sequenced during a study of OX40 agonist ivuxolimab in advanced cancers. Study information: Males comprised roughly four fifths of the group, whose mean age was approximately 62 years (range about 20 to 79). Whole-study findings and limits: Among the lowest peripheral clonal expansion occurred in 0.1-3.0 mg/kg partial responders. Antigen specificity remained undetermined for the expanded peripheral T cells. Doses of 0.1 to 3.0 mg/kg were accompanied by clonal expansion of CD4+ and CD8+ blood T cells by week 6.

This CDR3 is 16 amino acids long. J lost 3 bases, V lost 0 bases, and 4 bases had no gene match. CDR1 and CDR2 from the germline V gene are MGHRA and YSYEKL. Assay: immunoSEQ multiplex PCR; the TCRdb copy retains only in-frame clones and omits some. The data contain about 64,000 clones, roughly four fifths of them seen just once; the ten biggest clones take up over 2%. As for this clone: What it recognizes is unknown.

The sequencing used CD4+ or CD8+ T cells sorted from blood, collected in a trial of the OX40 agonist ivuxolimab. This rearrangement joins TRBV4-1 to TRBJ2-1; 8 bases line up with TRBD2. The TCR comes from an adult with an advanced solid tumor such as melanoma, head and neck, liver or kidney cancer. CDR3 residues: CASSQDSGGDYNEQFF. The CDR3 DNA reads as TGCGCCAGCAGCCAAGACTCGGGGGGGGACTACAATGAGCAGTTCTTC.